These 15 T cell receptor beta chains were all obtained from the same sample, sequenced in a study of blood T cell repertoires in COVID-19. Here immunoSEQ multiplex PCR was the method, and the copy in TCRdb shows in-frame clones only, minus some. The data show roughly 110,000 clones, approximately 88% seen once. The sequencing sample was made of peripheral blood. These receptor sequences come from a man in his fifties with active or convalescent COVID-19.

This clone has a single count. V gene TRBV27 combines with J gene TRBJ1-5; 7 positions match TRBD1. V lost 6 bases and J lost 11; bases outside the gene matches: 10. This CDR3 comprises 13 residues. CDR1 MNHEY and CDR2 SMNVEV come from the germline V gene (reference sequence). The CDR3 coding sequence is TGTGCCAGCAGCCTACAGGGGTCGAGGTCCCAGCATTTT. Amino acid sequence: CASSLQGSRSQHF.

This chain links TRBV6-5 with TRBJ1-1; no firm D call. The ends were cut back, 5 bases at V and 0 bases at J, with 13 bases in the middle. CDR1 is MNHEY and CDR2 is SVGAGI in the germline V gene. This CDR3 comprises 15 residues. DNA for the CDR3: TGTGCCAGCAGTCCTAGGAGGGATATGAACACTGAAGCTTTCTTT. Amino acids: CASSPRRDMNTEAFF.

CDR3 sequence reads: CASRSTGLINGYTF. CDR3 in DNA: TGTGCCAGCAGATCGACAGGTCTTATTAATGGCTACACCTTC. The V gene is TRBV6-5, the J gene TRBJ1-2; maybe TRBD1 (6 bases). The CDR3 covers 14 residues. From germline, CDR1 is MNHEY and CDR2 SVGAGI. V lost 6 bases and J 6 bases, leaving 17 bases between the germline ends.

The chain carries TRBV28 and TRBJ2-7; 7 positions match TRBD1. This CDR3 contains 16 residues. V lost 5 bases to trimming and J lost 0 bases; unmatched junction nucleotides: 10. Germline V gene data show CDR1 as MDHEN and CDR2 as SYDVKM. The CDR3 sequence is CASSGRGILYSYEQYF. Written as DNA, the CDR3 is TGTGCCAGCAGTGGCAGGGGGATCCTCTACTCCTACGAGCAGTACTTC.

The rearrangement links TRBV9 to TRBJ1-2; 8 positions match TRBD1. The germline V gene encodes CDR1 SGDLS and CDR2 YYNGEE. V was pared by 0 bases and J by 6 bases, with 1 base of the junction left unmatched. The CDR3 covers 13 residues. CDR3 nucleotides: TGTGCCAGCAGCGTAGGGACAGGGAATGGCTACACCTTC. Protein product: CASSVGTGNGYTF.

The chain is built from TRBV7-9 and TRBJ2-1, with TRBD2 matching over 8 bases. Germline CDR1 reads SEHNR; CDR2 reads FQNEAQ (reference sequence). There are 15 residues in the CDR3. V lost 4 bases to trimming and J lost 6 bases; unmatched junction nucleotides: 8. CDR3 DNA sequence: TGTGCCAGCAGCTATATGAACGGGGGGGTCAATGAGCAGTTCTTC. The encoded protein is CASSYMNGGVNEQFF. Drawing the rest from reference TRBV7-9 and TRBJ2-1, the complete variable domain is DTGVSQNPRHKITKRGQNVTFRCDPISEHNRLYWYRQTLGQGPEFLTYFQNEAQLEKSRLLSDRFSAERPKGSFSTLEIQRTEQGDSAMYLCASSYMNGGVNEQFFGPGTRLTVL.

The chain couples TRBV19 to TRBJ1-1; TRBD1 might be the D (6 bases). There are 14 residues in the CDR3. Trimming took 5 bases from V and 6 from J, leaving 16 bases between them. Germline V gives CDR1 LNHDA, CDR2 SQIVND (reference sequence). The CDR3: CASSLLQGSSEAFF. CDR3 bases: TGTGCCAGTAGTCTCCTACAGGGATCGTCTGAAGCTTTCTTT.

The CDR3 DNA reads TGTGCCAGCAGTCAAGGACTGGCGAACTATGGCTACACCTTC. Amino acids: CASSQGLANYGYTF. The V and J genes are TRBV13 and TRBJ1-2; no clear D gene. The V and J ends lost 6 bases and 2 bases respectively, with 13 bases between them. The CDR3 is 14 amino acids. Germline loops: CDR1 PRHDT, CDR2 FYEKMQ (reference sequence).

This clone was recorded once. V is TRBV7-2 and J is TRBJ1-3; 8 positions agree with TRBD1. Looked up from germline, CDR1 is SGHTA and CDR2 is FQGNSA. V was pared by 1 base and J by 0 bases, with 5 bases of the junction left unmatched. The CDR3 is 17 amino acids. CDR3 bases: TGTGCCAGCAGCTTAGGCCTAACAGGGGGCTCTGGAAACACCATATATTTT. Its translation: CASSLGLTGGSGNTIYF.

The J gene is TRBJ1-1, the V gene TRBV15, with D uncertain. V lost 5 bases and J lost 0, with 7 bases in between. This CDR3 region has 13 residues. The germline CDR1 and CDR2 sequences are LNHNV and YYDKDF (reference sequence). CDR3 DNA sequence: TGTGCCACCAGCGTGAGTCTGAACACTGAAGCTTTCTTT. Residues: CATSVSLNTEAFF.

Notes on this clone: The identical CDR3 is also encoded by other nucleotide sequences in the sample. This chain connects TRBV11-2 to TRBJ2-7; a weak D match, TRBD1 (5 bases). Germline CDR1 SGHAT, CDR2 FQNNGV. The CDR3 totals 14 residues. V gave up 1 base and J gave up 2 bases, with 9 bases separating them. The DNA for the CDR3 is TGTGCCAGCAGCTTAGGGCAGGGCGCCTACGAGCAGTACTTC. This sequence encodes CASSLGQGAYEQYF. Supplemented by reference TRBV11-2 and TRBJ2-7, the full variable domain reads EAGVAQSPRYKIIEKRQSVAFWCNPISGHATLYWYQQILGQGPKLLIQFQNNGVVDDSQLPKDRFSAERLKGVDSTLKIQPAKLEDSAVYLCASSLGQGAYEQYFGPGTRLTVT.

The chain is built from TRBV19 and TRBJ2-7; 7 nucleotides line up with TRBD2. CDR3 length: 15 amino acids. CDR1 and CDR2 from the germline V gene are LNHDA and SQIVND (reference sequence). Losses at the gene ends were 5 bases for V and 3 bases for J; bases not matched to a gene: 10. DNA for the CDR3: TGTGCCAGTAGTCCCACCTCAGGGAGGGACTACGAGCAGTACTTC. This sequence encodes CASSPTSGRDYEQYF. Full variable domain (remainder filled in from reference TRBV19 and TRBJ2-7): DGGITQSPKYLFRKEGQNVTLSCEQNLNHDAMYWYRQDPGQGLRLIYYSQIVNDFQKGDIAEGYSVSREKKESFPLTVTSAQKNPTAFYLCASSPTSGRDYEQYFGPGTRLTVT.

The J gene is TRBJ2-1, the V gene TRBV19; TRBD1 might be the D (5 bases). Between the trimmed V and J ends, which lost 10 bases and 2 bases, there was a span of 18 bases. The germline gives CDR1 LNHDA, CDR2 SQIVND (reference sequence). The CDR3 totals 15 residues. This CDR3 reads CATTGLGGTYNEQFF. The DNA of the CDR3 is TGTGCCACCACAGGTTTAGGTGGGACCTACAATGAGCAGTTCTTC.

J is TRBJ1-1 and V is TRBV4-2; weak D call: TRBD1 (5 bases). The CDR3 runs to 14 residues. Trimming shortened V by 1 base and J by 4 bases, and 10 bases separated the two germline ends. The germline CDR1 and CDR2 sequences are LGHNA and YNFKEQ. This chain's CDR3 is CASSQGGASTEAFF. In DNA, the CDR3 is TGTGCCAGCAGCCAAGGCGGGGCGAGCACTGAAGCTTTCTTT.

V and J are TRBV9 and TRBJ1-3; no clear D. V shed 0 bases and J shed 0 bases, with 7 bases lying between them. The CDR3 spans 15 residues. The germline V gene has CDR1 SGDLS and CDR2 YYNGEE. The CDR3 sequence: CASSVVSVSGNTIYF. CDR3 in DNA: TGTGCCAGCAGCGTAGTATCGGTCTCTGGAAACACCATATATTTT. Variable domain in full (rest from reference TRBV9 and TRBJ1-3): DSGVTQTPKHLITATGQRVTLRCSPRSGDLSVYWYQQSLDQGLQFLIQYYNGEERAKGNILERFSAQQFPDLHSELNLSSLELGDSALYFCASSVVSVSGNTIYFGEGSWLTVV.